A selection of T cell receptor beta chains follows, all from one sample in a study of neurological immune-mediated disorders. TCRdb processed the 5' RACE reads anew with MiXCR; each CDR3 protein has one entry. The sample contains tens of thousands of distinct CDR3 sequences, roughly 3.6% of which appear only once. Sample: PBMCs. These receptors came from a man aged 30 to 39 with multiple sclerosis. The CDR3 runs from the conserved cysteine through the conserved F or W. D genes are given only for firm matches. Clone size reads once, few, many, or a class if the clone is expanded.

TRBV7-2	TRBD1	TRBJ1-1	many	TGTGCCAGCAGCTTCACAGGGGGCGCATCCGAAGCTTTCTTT	CASSFTGGASEAFF
TRBV5-1	NA	TRBJ2-5	many	TGCGCCAGCAGCCCAGACGCGGATTGGGAGACCCAGTACTTC	CASSPDADWETQYF
TRBV7-2	NA	TRBJ2-5	few	TGTGCCAGCAGCTTACAGGTCTCGGAGACCCAGTACTTC	CASSLQVSETQYF
TRBV7-2	TRBD1	TRBJ2-1	many	TGTGCCAGCAGCTTGAGGCAGGGGGCAGCGTATGAGCAGTTCTTC	CASSLRQGAAYEQFF
TRBV5-1	NA	TRBJ1-5	few	TGCGCCAGCAGCCCGACTGGGGCAGAACTTCAGCCCCAGAATTTT	CASSPTGAELQPQNF
TRBV7-9	TRBD1	TRBJ2-7	many	TGTGCCAGCCGAGCGGGGACAGGGGGATCCGAGCAGTACTTC	CASRAGTGGSEQYF
TRBV15	NA	TRBJ2-1	many	TGTGCCACCAGCGGCAGAAGGAATGAGCAGTTCTTC	CATSGRRNEQFF
TRBV9	TRBD2	TRBJ2-1	many	TGTGCCAGCAGTTTCGGACTAGCGGGCACCTACAATGAGCAGTTCTTC	CASSFGLAGTYNEQFF
TRBV7-9	TRBD1	TRBJ1-1	many	TGTGCCAGCAGCCCCTTCGCGACAGGGAGGAACACTGAAGCTTTCTTT	CASSPFATGRNTEAFF
TRBV6-5	TRBD1	TRBJ1-3	many	TGTGCCAGCAGTGGGACAGGGGCTGGAAACACCATATATTTT	CASSGTGAGNTIYF
TRBV9	NA	TRBJ1-6	few	TGTGCCAGCAGCGTGGGAGGGACAAATTCACCCCTCCACTTT	CASSVGGTNSPLHF
TRBV5-1	NA	TRBJ2-7	many	TGCGCCAGCAGCTTTTGGGCCGGACAAAGTCCCTCCTACGAGCAGTACTTC	CASSFWAGQSPSYEQYF
TRBV3-1	NA	TRBJ2-2	many	TGTGCCAGCAGCCACGTGGGCGGCGGGGAGCTGTTTTTT	CASSHVGGGELFF
TRBV3-1	NA	TRBJ1-2	many	TGTGCCAGCAGCCAAGTCGGCAGCCCGCCCAACTATGGCTACACCTTC	CASSQVGSPPNYGYTF
TRBV20-1	NA	TRBJ2-1	many	TGCAGTGCGAGGCTTTTAGGATCCTACAATGAGCAGTTCTTC	CSARLLGSYNEQFF
TRBV29-1	TRBD1	TRBJ2-5	many	TGCAGCGTTGATGGCGGGACAGGGTTCTTTGAGACCCAGTACTTC	CSVDGGTGFFETQYF
TRBV11-2	NA	TRBJ2-5	many	TGTGCCAGCAGCTTATCTGGCAGGAACCAAGAGACCCAGTACTTC	CASSLSGRNQETQYF
TRBV5-1	NA	TRBJ1-4	many	TGCGCCAGCAGGGGAAATCTCGCAACTAATGAAAAACTGTTTTTT	CASRGNLATNEKLFF
TRBV5-1	NA	TRBJ2-2	many	TGCGCCAGCAGCTCTGACGCCGGGGAGCTGTTTTTT	CASSSDAGELFF
TRBV27	NA	TRBJ1-1	many	TGTGCCAGCAGTCCGGCGGGGACCGTCACTGAAGCTTTCTTT	CASSPAGTVTEAFF
TRBV30	NA	TRBJ1-1	many	TGTGCCTGGAGCTCGGGGAACACTGAAGCTTTCTTT	CAWSSGNTEAFF
TRBV5-5	TRBD1	TRBJ2-3	many	TGTGCCAGCAGCAAGGGACAGGGGGGTCAAGATACGCAGTATTTT	CASSKGQGGQDTQYF
TRBV10-3	NA	TRBJ1-2	many	TGTGCCTCCGGGGGACAAGGCAACAACTATGGCTACACCTTC	CASGGQGNNYGYTF
TRBV15	NA	TRBJ2-1	many	TGTGCCACCAGCAGAGATCACGGCGGTTACAATGAGCAGTTCTTC	CATSRDHGGYNEQFF
TRBV15	NA	TRBJ1-5	many	TGTGCCACCAGCAGAGATCGGGGGTATCAGCCCCAGAATTTT	CATSRDRGYQPQNF
TRBV11-2	TRBD1	TRBJ1-4	many	TGTGCCAGCAGTTCGAGGGACAGGGGCCGTGCTAGTGAAAAACTGTTTTTT	CASSSRDRGRASEKLFF
TRBV7-2	NA	TRBJ2-1	many	TGTGCCAGCAGCTTAGCAGTAGCGACGTACAATGAGCAGTTCTTC	CASSLAVATYNEQFF
TRBV12-3/TRBV12-4	TRBD2	TRBJ2-7	many	TGTGCCAGCAGCCTCAACCGGGACTACTCCTACGAGCAGTACTTC	CASSLNRDYSYEQYF
TRBV7-8	NA	TRBJ2-3	many	TGTGCCAGCAGCTTAACCTACTTGGTTCAGCCTCCTAGCACAGATACGCAGTATTTT	CASSLTYLVQPPSTDTQYF
TRBV27	NA	TRBJ2-7	many	TGTGCCAGCAGTGACGCAGGGCGCCTCTACGAGCAGTACTTC	CASSDAGRLYEQYF
TRBV12-3/TRBV12-4	NA	TRBJ1-2	many	TGTGCCAGCAGTTTATCAGGGAGCTACACCTTC	CASSLSGSYTF
TRBV27	TRBD1	TRBJ1-1	many	TGTGCCAGCAGTAAGACAGGGGTAAACACTGAAGCTTTCTTT	CASSKTGVNTEAFF
TRBV11-1	NA	TRBJ2-7	many	TGTGCCAGCAGCTCCCCCGCGGGGATAGGGCCCTCCTACGAGCAGTACTTC	CASSSPAGIGPSYEQYF
TRBV20-1	TRBD1	TRBJ2-3	many	TGCAGTGCCATAAGACAGGGGATCCCAGATACGCAGTATTTT	CSAIRQGIPDTQYF
TRBV7-2	TRBD1	TRBJ1-1	many	TGTGCCAGCAGCTCTACAGGGGGAAGAACTGAAGCTTTCTTT	CASSSTGGRTEAFF
TRBV20-1	TRBD1	TRBJ1-1	many	TGCAGTGCTCTACAGGGGTTCACTGAAGCTTTCTTT	CSALQGFTEAFF